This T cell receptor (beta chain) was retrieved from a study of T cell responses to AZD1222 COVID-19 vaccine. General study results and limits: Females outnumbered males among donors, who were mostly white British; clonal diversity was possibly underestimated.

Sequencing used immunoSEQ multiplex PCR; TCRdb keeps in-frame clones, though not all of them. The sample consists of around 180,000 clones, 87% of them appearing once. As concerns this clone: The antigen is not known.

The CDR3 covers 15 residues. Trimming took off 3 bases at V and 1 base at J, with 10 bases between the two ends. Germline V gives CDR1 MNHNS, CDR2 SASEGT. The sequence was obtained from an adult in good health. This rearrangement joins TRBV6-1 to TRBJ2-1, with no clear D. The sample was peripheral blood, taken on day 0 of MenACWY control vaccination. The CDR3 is CASSETPSSYNEQFF. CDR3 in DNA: TGTGCCAGCAGTGAGACCCCATCGTCCTACAATGAGCAGTTCTTC.